These T cell receptor beta chains were read from a single sample in a study of OX40 agonist ivuxolimab in advanced cancers. Sequencing used immunoSEQ multiplex PCR; TCRdb keeps in-frame clones, though not all of them. The sample yields approximately 64,000 clones, 86% seen once. The sequencing here drew on CD4+ or CD8+ T cells sorted from blood, taken in a trial of the OX40 agonist ivuxolimab. The receptors were gathered from an adult with an advanced solid tumor such as melanoma, head and neck, liver or kidney cancer. Both conserved end residues are part of each CDR3. The order of the fields is clone size, J gene, V gene, D gene, CDR3 protein, CDR3 DNA. A D gene is named only where the DNA matches it firmly. Where a row states a size, it is once, few, many or the class of an expanded clone; other rows omit it.

NA | TRBJ2-3 | TRBV7-3 | NA | CASSLGLSTDTQYF | TGTGCCAGCAGCCTGGGACTTTCCACAGATACGCAGTATTTT
NA | TRBJ1-2 | TRBV7-2 | NA | CASSLAAGGDYGYTF | TGTGCCAGCAGCTTAGCCGCCGGGGGGGACTATGGCTACACCTTC
few | TRBJ2-7 | TRBV2 | NA | CASSNNPAVAYEQYF | TGTGCCAGCTCTAACAACCCAGCCGTGGCCTACGAGCAGTACTTC
NA | TRBJ1-5 | TRBV6-5 | NA | CASSHEGGNQPQHF | TGTGCCAGCAGTCACGAGGGCGGGAATCAGCCCCAGCATTTT
NA | TRBJ2-5 | TRBV7-9 | NA | CASSLVLAIRETQYF | TGTGCCAGCAGCTTAGTCTTGGCAATTCGGGAGACCCAGTACTTC
NA | TRBJ1-1 | TRBV6-5 | NA | CASSYPRGRETEAFF | TGTGCCAGCAGTTACCCCAGGGGTAGGGAGACTGAAGCTTTCTTT
few | TRBJ1-6 | TRBV5-4 | NA | CASSLPQGQESPLHF | TGTGCCAGCAGCCTGCCCCAGGGGCAGGAGTCACCCCTCCACTTT
NA | TRBJ2-3 | TRBV19 | NA | CASSIGSVGTDTQYF | TGTGCCAGTAGTATAGGTAGCGTCGGGACAGATACGCAGTATTTT
NA | TRBJ2-3 | TRBV7-2 | NA | CASSLPGTDTQYF | TGTGCCAGCAGCTTGCCAGGGACAGATACGCAGTATTTT
NA | TRBJ2-3 | TRBV10-3 | TRBD2 | CATRPAGETDTQYF | TGTGCCACGCGACCAGCGGGGGAGACAGATACGCAGTATTTT
NA | TRBJ2-7 | TRBV7-9 | NA | CASSLGGGTEQYF | TGTGCCAGCAGCTTAGGAGGTGGGACCGAGCAGTACTTC
NA | TRBJ1-1 | TRBV18 | TRBD1 | CASSATGGSGTEAFF | TGTGCCAGCTCAGCGACAGGGGGCTCTGGCACTGAAGCTTTCTTT
NA | TRBJ2-7 | TRBV9 | NA | CASSVWGDLTYEQYF | TGTGCCAGCAGCGTGTGGGGCGATTTAACCTACGAGCAGTACTTC
NA | TRBJ2-7 | TRBV5-6 | NA | CASSLTGGDSYEQYF | TGTGCCAGCAGCTTGACAGGGGGGGACTCCTACGAGCAGTACTTC
NA | TRBJ2-7 | TRBV6-6 | NA | CASSSFWDEQYF | TGTGCCAGCAGTTCCTTTTGGGACGAGCAGTACTTC
NA | TRBJ2-5 | TRBV15 | NA | CATSRAEYSRQETQYF | TGTGCCACCAGCCGTGCGGAGTACAGCCGCCAAGAGACCCAGTACTTC
NA | TRBJ1-4 | TRBV2 | TRBD1 | CASRTTGRTEKLFF | TGTGCCAGCAGAACGACAGGGCGTACTGAAAAACTGTTTTTT
NA | TRBJ2-7 | TRBV7-9 | NA | CASSLGPLPYEQYF | TGTGCCAGCAGCTTAGGTCCTCTTCCCTACGAGCAGTACTTC
NA | TRBJ1-1 | TRBV28 | NA | CASSSLGSNTEAFF | TGTGCCAGCAGTTCCTTAGGATCGAACACTGAAGCTTTCTTT
NA | TRBJ2-5 | TRBV5-1 | TRBD2 | CASSPGLAGGPAQETQYF | TGCGCCAGCAGCCCCGGACTAGCGGGGGGGCCGGCCCAAGAGACCCAGTACTTC
once | TRBJ1-5 | TRBV4-1 | NA | CASSQGNNQPQHF | TGCGCCAGCAGCCAAGGCAACAATCAGCCCCAGCATTTT
NA | TRBJ1-4 | TRBV11-2 | NA | CASSPYGAANEKLFF | TGTGCCAGCAGCCCGTATGGGGCAGCTAATGAAAAACTGTTTTTT
NA | TRBJ2-2 | TRBV4-1 | TRBD2 | CASSQDQGLIIGGANTGELFF | TGCGCCAGCAGCCAAGATCAAGGTTTAATCATCGGGGGGGCTAACACCGGGGAGCTGTTTTTT
NA | TRBJ1-2 | TRBV28 | NA | CASSKDGDYGYTF | TGTGCCAGCAGTAAGGATGGGGACTATGGCTACACCTTC
NA | TRBJ1-1 | TRBV10-3 | TRBD1 | CAISDTGGFTEAFF | TGTGCCATCAGTGACACAGGGGGTTTCACTGAAGCTTTCTTT